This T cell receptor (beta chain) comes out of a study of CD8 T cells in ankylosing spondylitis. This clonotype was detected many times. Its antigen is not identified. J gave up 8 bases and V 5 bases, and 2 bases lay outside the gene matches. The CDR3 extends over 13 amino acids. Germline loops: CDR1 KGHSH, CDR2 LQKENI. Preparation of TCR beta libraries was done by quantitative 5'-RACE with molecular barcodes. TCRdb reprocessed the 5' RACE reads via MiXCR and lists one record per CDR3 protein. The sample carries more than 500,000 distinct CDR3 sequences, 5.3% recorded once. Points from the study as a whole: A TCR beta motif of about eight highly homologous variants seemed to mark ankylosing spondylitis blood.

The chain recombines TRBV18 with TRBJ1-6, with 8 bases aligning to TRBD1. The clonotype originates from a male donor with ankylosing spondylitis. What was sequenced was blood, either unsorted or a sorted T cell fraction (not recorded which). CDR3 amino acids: CASSTGGDSPLHF. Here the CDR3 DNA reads TGTGCCAGCTCAACAGGGGGAGATTCACCCCTCCACTTT.